This TCR beta chain was captured in a study of T cell changes during pregnancy in multiple sclerosis. The germline gives CDR1 GTSNPN, CDR2 SVGIG (reference sequence). This CDR3 spans 16 amino acids. V was shortened by 0 bases and J by 0 bases, with 15 bases between the two germline ends. Measured with immunoSEQ multiplex PCR; TCRdb has only the in-frame clones, and not every one. The sample lists some 28,000 clones, roughly nine tenths occurring once. This receptor was identified in a female donor in good health, enrolled as a control in a pregnancy study. The rearrangement links TRBV30 to TRBJ2-7; possible D gene TRBD2, 5 bases. The specimen comprised CD4+ T cells from peripheral blood mononuclear cells, sampled in the first trimester of pregnancy. CDR3 in amino acids: CAWSVPGGPRSYEQYF. The CDR3 coding sequence is TGTGCCTGGAGTGTACCAGGCGGGCCCCGCTCCTACGAGCAGTACTTC.